The present TCR beta chain was sequenced within a study of T cells after posttransplantation cyclophosphamide listed by TCRdb under 2016. Background on the whole study: Using TRB sequencing, the study followed how the T cell repertoire rebuilt after myeloablative bone marrow transplantation with posttransplantation cyclophosphamide given as GVHD prophylaxis. Public TRB sequences were checked against a database of over 3,500 sequences associated with responses to pathogens, tumor antigens, self-antigens and alloantigens. TRA and TRB clonality were tightly correlated in eight to ten samples, so subsequent TCR analyses focused on TRB only. Up to roughly 3 additional blood samples from 2 to 5.2 years after transplant were also TRB-sequenced in 3 patients, as was pretransplant blood from several patients. Samples from about 32 PTCy-treated patients and approximately 15 related bone marrow donors of those patients were subjected to antigen receptor sequencing. TRB sequencing was performed on blood from all 35 or so PTCy patients with 1-year posttransplant specimens. The investigation overall reported the following: Donor-recipient similarity was low at 1-2 months but increased during the first year, and donor CD8+ memory clones often dominated later blood repertoires. The TRB repertoires of T cells infiltrating skin or GI tract showed only limited overlap with the TRB repertoires of T cells in blood. Across 45 patients, recipient CMV seropositivity and CMV reactivation were highly associated with TRB clonality; PTCy diversity was similar to CNI/methotrexate controls.

Genomic DNA was used for TRB sequencing, which was performed with the immunoSEQ assay at survey resolution or with the hsTCRB kit. For the original study's pipeline: The immunoSEQ software was used for initial read processing, and the LymphoSeq R package was used for repertoire analyses. Clonality was computed as 1 minus normalized Shannon entropy; Gini coefficient was also calculated for each TRB dataset. Phenotypes of unsorted samples were inferred by mapping TRB sequences from sorted subsets of the recipient or donor onto the same recipient's unsorted samples. The clones in this table, taken by TCRdb from immuneACCESS, are in-frame only. Not every clone is retained; where verified, under half of the shortfall comes from an unresolved V gene, and the cause of the rest is unknown. The DNA gave D and trimming, while V, J and clone size come from that table. For this sample the table gives fewer than 45,000 clones, of which more than 70% were detected only once. Together, the top ten hold roughly 8.1% of the sample.

To note about this clone: This receptor's antigen is unknown. Base qualities are not at hand, and no much larger clone is one base apart.

In light of the paper, this sample's treatment or condition label describes: high-dose cyclophosphamide on days +3 and +4 as single-agent GVHD prophylaxis. Patients in the PTCy group got busulfan and fludarabine conditioning, a marrow graft from a related or unrelated donor, and cyclophosphamide on days +3 and +4. PTCy-treated patients were drawn from a prospective multi-institutional clinical trial. Mononuclear cells from peripheral blood and bone marrow were separated by Ficoll-Hypaque density centrifugation and then cryopreserved. FACS on a FACSAria II was used to sort CD4+ and CD8+ T cells, including the naive and memory subsets. Relative to germline, V is 4 bases shorter and J is 3 bases shorter, with 9 bases between their ends. The cysteine opens and the phenylalanine closes a CDR3 of 14 amino acids. Kept here is only the CDR3 DNA, which spans 42 bases and is read in frame from base 1. The germline V gene supplies CDR1 SGHDN and CDR2 FVKESK.

This clonotype was obtained from a female patient in her thirties or forties who received an allogeneic stem cell transplant from a related donor, was CMV-positive, and had no GVHD. Following a transplant, some T cells may be graft donor cells, not patient cells. Sequencing was performed on CD4+ T cells sorted from blood, taken just over 1,900 days after a stem cell transplant with posttransplant cyclophosphamide. The rearranged chain carries TRBV14 and TRBJ2-2; TRBD1 is perhaps the D gene, given 5 matching bases. The DNA sequence is TGTGCCAGCAGCCGTCAGGGTCACACCGGGGAGCTGTTTTTT. This yields the protein CASSRQGHTGELFF. The entire variable domain, with the stretches around the CDR3 drawn from the reference TRBV14 and TRBJ2-2 proteins, is EAGVTQFPSHSVIEKGQTVTLRCDPISGHDNLYWYRRVMGKEIKFLLHFVKESKQDESGMPNNRFLAERTGGTYSTLKVQPAELEDSGVYFCASSRQGHTGELFFGEGSRLTVL.